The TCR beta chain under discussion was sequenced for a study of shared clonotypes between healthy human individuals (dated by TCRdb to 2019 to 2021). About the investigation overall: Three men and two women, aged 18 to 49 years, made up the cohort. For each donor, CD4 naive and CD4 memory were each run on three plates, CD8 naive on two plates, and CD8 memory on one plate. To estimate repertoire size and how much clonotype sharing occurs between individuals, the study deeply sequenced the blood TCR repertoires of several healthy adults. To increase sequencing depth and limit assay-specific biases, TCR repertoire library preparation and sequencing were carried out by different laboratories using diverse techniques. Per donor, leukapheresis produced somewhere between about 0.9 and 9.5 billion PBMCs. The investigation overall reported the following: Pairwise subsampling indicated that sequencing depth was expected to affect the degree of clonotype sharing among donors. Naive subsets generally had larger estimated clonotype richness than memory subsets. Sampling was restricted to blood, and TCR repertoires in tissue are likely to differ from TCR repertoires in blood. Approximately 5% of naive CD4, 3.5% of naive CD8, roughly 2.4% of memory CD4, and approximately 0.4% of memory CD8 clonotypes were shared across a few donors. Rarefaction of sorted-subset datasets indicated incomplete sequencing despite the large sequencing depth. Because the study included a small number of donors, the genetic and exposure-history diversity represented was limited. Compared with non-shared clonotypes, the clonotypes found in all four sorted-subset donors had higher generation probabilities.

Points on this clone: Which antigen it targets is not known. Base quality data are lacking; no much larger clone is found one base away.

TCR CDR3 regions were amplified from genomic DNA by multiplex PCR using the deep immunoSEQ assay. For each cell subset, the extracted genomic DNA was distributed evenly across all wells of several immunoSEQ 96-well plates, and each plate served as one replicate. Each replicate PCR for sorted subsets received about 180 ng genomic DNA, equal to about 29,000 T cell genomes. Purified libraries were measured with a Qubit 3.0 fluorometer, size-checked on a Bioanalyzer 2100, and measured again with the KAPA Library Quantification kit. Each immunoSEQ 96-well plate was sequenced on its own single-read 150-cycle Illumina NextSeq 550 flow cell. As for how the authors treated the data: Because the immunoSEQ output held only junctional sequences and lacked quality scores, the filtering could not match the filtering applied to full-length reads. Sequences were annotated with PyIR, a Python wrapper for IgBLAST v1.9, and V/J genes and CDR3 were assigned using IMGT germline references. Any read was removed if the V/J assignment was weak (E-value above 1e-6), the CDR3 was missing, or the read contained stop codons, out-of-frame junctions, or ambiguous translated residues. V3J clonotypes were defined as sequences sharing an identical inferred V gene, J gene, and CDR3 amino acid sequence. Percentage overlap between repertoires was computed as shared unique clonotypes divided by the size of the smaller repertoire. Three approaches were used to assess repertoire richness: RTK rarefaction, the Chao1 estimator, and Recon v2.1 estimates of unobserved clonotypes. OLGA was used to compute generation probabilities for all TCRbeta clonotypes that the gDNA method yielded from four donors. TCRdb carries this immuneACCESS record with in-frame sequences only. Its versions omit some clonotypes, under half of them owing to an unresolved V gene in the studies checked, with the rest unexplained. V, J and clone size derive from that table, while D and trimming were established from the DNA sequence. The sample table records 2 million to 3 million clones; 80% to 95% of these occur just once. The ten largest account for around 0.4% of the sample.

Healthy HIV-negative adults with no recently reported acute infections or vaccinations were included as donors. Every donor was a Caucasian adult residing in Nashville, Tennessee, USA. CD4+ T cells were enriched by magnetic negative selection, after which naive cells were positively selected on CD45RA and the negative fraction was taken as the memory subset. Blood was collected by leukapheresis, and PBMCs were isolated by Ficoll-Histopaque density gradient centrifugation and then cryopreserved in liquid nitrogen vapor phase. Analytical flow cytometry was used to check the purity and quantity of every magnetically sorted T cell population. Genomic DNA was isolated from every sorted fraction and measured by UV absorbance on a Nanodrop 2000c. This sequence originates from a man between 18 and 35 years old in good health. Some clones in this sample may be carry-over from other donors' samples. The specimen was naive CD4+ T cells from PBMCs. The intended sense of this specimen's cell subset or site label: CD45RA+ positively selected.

The CDR3 region reads CASSLLSTRREYF. In nucleotide form, the sequence is TGTGCCAGCAGTTTACTGTCAACCAGGAGGGAGTACTTC. The V gene is TRBV28 and the J gene is TRBJ2-5; a weak D assignment points to TRBD2 (6 bases agree). Based on the germline V gene, the CDR1 and CDR2 sequences are MDHEN and SYDVKM. The junction shows trimming of 2 bases on V and 12 bases on J, plus 16 bases between the germline ends. From the cysteine through the phenylalanine, the CDR3 covers 13 amino acids. Only the CDR3 part of the read is kept: 39 bases, read in frame from the first base.